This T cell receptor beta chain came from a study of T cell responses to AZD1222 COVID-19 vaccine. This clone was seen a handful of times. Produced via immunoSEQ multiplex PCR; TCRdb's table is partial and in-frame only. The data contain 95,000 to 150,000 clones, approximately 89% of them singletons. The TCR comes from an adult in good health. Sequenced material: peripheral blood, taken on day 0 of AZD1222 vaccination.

The CDR3 DNA is TGTGCCAGCAGCCCCGGGACAGGGGACAATCAGCCCCAGCATTTT. Amino acid sequence: CASSPGTGDNQPQHF. The J gene is TRBJ1-5, the V gene TRBV3-1 (or the pseudogene TRBV3-2), with TRBD1 matching over 10 bases. J was trimmed by 3 bases and V by 4 bases; bases with no gene match: 3. The germline CDR1 and CDR2 sequences are LGHDT and YNNKEL (reference sequence). This CDR3 region has 15 residues.